Following are 10 T cell receptor beta chains from one sample sequenced in a study of cytomegalovirus exposure and HLA in healthy donors. It was with 60 Vbeta and 13 Jbeta primers that the PCR ran. The data were produced by immunoSEQ multiplex PCR, yet TCRdb's version contains in-frame clones alone and is incomplete. The sample holds about 130,000 clones, approximately 78% seen once. Sequenced input: PBMCs. The receptor set was obtained from a woman in her forties or fifties in good health and CMV-seropositive.

This chain uses TRBV11-3 with TRBJ2-7; TRBD1 matches at 7 bases. Trimming removed 1 base from V and 2 bases from J; junction bases left unmatched: 5. Germline CDR1 SGHNT, CDR2 YENEEA. This CDR3 is built from 15 residues. DNA of the CDR3: TGTGCCAGCAGCTTAGCGGCAGGGGGACCCTACGAGCAGTACTTC. Amino acids: CASSLAAGGPYEQYF. The full variable domain, rest sourced from reference TRBV11-3 and TRBJ2-7, is EAGVVQSPRYKIIEKKQPVAFWCNPISGHNTLYWYLQNLGQGPELLIRYENEEAVDDSQLPKDRFSAERLKGVDSTLKIQPAELGDSAVYLCASSLAAGGPYEQYFGPGTRLTVT.

The rearrangement links TRBV6-1 to TRBJ2-6; possible D gene TRBD1, 5 bases. This CDR3 comprises 14 residues. Germline CDR1 is MNHNS and CDR2 is SASEGT. With 3 bases removed from V and 2 bases from J, the gap between germline ends came to 5 bases. CDR3 protein: CASSDRAGANVLTF. As DNA, the CDR3 is TGTGCCAGCAGTGACAGGGCTGGGGCCAACGTCCTGACTTTC.

This sequence joins TRBV5-1 and TRBJ2-7; D gene ambiguous. Germline V gene sequence: CDR1 SGHRS, CDR2 YFSETQ. V lost 0 bases to trimming and J lost 0 bases, with 7 bases between them. This CDR3 has 14 amino acids. CDR3 bases: TGCGCCAGCAGCTTGGGGTTTAGCTCCTACGAGCAGTACTTC. The encoded protein is CASSLGFSSYEQYF.

V and J are TRBV5-1 and TRBJ2-5, with D perhaps TRBD2 (5 bases). The CDR3 consists of 15 residues. Germline CDR1 is SGHRS and CDR2 is YFSETQ. Trimming took 0 bases from V and 3 from J, leaving 12 bases between them. The CDR3 region is CASSLESRREETQYF. DNA of the CDR3: TGCGCCAGCAGCTTGGAGTCTAGGCGGGAAGAGACCCAGTACTTC.

This chain connects TRBV6-6 to TRBJ1-2; 8 bases are a match to TRBD1. Germline V gives CDR1 MNHNY, CDR2 SVGAGI (reference sequence). The ends lost 7 bases at V and 3 bases at J; junction bases unmatched: 7. This CDR3 has 14 amino acids. The CDR3 region has the DNA TGTGCCAGCACGACAGGGGAGATTCACTATGGCTACACCTTC. It codes for CASTTGEIHYGYTF.

The chain has TRBV27 and TRBJ2-1; 8 bases align to TRBD2. Germline trimming cut 4 bases from V and 2 bases from J; bases unmatched to any gene: 7. The CDR3 consists of 16 residues. The germline V gene has CDR1 MNHEY and CDR2 SMNVEV (reference sequence). The CDR3 sequence is CASSSIAGTTYNEQFF. DNA of the CDR3: TGTGCCAGCAGTTCGATAGCGGGAACAACCTACAATGAGCAGTTCTTC.

This sequence joins TRBV4-1 and TRBJ1-1, with 9 bases matching TRBD1. The CDR3 loop spans 17 amino acids. V lost 1 base, J lost 1 base, and 7 bases stayed unmatched. The germline V gene encodes CDR1 MGHRA and CDR2 YSYEKL. The CDR3 DNA is TGCGCCAGCAGCCAAGGAAGGACAGGGGCACGGAACACTGAAGCTTTCTTT. Protein sequence: CASSQGRTGARNTEAFF.

The chain joins TRBV11-3 to TRBJ2-1, with TRBD2 matching over 8 bases. The CDR3 has 16 amino acids. Trimming removed 2 bases from V and 7 bases from J; junction bases left unmatched: 10. Germline V gives CDR1 SGHNT, CDR2 YENEEA. The CDR3 DNA is TGTGCCAGCAGCTTATACGGGGGGGCCAACGCGAATGAGCAGTTCTTC. This gives the protein CASSLYGGANANEQFF. The variable domain in full, with the rest retrieved from reference TRBV11-3 and TRBJ2-1, is EAGVVQSPRYKIIEKKQPVAFWCNPISGHNTLYWYLQNLGQGPELLIRYENEEAVDDSQLPKDRFSAERLKGVDSTLKIQPAELGDSAVYLCASSLYGGANANEQFFGPGTRLTVL.

The chain uses TRBV5-4 and TRBJ1-2; D is perhaps TRBD1 (5 bases). The CDR3 totals 13 residues. Trimming left V 4 bases short and J 3 bases short, with 10 bases between. Germline V lookup: CDR1 SGHNT, CDR2 YYREEE (reference sequence). For the CDR3, the DNA is TGTGCCAGCAGCGCGGACAACTACTATGGCTACACCTTC. Protein product: CASSADNYYGYTF.

As concerns this clone: Other nucleotide sequences from this sample produce the same CDR3. This chain connects TRBV2 to TRBJ2-3, with 8 bases matching TRBD2. The germline V gene has CDR1 SNHLY and CDR2 FYNNEI. V was pared by 5 bases and J by 3 bases, with 4 bases of the junction left unmatched. This CDR3 has 14 residues. The CDR3 nucleotides read TGTGCCAGCAGTCGCACTAGCGGAACAGATACGCAGTATTTT. Encoded protein: CASSRTSGTDTQYF.